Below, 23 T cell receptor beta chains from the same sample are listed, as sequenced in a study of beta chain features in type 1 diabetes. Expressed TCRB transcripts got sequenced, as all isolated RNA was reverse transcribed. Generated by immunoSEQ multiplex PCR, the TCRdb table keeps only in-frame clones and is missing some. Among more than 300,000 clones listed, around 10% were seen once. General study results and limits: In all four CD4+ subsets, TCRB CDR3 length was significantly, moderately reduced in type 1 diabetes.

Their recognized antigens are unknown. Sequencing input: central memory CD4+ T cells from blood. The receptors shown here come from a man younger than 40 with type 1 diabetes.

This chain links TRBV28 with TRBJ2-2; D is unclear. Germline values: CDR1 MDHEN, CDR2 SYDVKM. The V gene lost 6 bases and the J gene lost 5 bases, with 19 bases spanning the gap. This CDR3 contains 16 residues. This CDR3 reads CASSLAHEPLTGELFF. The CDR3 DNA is TGTGCCAGCAGCCTTGCTCATGAGCCTCTTACCGGGGAGCTGTTTTTT.

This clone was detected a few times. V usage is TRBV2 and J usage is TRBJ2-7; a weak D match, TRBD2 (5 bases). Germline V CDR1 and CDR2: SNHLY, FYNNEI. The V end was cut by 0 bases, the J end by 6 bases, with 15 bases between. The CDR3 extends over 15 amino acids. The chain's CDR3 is CASSEARVGRFEQYF. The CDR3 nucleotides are TGTGCCAGCAGTGAAGCGAGGGTAGGAAGGTTCGAGCAGTACTTC.

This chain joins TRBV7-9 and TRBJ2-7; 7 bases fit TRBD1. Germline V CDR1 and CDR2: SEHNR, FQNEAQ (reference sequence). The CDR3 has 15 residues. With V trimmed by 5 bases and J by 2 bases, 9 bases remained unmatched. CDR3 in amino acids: CASSPLRGQTYEQYF. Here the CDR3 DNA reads TGTGCCAGCAGCCCCTTAAGGGGGCAGACCTACGAGCAGTACTTC.

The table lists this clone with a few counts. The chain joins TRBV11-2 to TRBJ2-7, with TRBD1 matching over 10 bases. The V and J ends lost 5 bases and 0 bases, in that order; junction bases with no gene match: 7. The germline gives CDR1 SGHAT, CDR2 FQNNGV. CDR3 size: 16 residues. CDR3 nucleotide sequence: TGTGCCAGCAGCGGGTTTGGGACAGGGGACTCCTACGAGCAGTACTTC. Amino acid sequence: CASSGFGTGDSYEQYF.

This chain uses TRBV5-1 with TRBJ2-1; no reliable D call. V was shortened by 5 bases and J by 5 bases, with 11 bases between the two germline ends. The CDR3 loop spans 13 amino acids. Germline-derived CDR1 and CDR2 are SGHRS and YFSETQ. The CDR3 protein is CASRPGPNNEQFF. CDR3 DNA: TGCGCCAGCAGACCCGGACCAAACAATGAGCAGTTCTTC.

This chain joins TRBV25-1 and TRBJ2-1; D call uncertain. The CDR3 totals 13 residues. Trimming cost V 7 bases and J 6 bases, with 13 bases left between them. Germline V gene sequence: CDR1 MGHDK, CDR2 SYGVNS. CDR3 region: CASNSFGGNEQFF. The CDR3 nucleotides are TGTGCCAGCAATTCCTTCGGTGGCAATGAGCAGTTCTTC.

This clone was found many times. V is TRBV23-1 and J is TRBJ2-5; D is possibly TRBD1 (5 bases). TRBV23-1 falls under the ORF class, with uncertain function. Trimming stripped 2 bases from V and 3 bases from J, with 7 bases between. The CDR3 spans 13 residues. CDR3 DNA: TGCGCCAGCAGTCAAAAGGGGAAAGAGACCCAGTACTTC. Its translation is CASSQKGKETQYF.

CDR3 loop: CASSGTGRTEAFF. The CDR3, as DNA: TGTGCCAGCAGTGGGACAGGGAGGACTGAAGCTTTCTTT. This chain uses TRBV28 with TRBJ1-1; 9 bases fit TRBD1. V lost 5 bases and J lost 5; bases outside the gene matches: 3. CDR1 is MDHEN and CDR2 is SYDVKM in the germline V gene. The CDR3 sequence is 13 residues long.

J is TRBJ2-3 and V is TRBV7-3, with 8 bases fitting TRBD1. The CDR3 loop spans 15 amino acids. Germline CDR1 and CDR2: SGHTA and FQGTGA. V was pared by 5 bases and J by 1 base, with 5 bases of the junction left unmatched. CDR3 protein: CASSPTGVRTDTQYF. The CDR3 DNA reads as TGTGCCAGCAGCCCGACAGGGGTCCGCACAGATACGCAGTATTTT.

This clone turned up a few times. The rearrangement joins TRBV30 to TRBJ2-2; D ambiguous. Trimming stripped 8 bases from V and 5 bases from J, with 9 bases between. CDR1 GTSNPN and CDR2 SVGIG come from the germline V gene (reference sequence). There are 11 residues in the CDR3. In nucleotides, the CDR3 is TGTGCCAGCCGTGGTACCGGGGAGCTGTTTTTT. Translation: CASRGTGELFF.

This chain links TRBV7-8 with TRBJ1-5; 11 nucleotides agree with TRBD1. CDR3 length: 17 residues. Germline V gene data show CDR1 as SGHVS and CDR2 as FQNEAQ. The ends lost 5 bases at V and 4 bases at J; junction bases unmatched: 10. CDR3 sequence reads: CASSGQGATTRNQPQHF. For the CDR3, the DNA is TGTGCCAGCAGCGGACAGGGGGCGACTACTCGAAATCAGCCCCAGCATTTT. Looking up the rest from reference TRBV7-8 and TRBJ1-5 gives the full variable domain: GAGVSQSPRYKVAKRGQDVALRCDPISGHVSLFWYQQALGQGPEFLTYFQNEAQLDKSGLPSDRFFAERPEGSVSTLKIQRTQQEDSAVYLCASSGQGATTRNQPQHFGDGTRLSIL.

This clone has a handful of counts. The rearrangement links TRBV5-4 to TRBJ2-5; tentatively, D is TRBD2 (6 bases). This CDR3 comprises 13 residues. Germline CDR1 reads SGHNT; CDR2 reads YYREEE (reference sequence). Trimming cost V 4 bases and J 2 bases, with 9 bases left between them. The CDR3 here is CASSLGRQETQYF. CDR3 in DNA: TGTGCCAGCAGCCTGGGGAGGCAAGAGACCCAGTACTTC.

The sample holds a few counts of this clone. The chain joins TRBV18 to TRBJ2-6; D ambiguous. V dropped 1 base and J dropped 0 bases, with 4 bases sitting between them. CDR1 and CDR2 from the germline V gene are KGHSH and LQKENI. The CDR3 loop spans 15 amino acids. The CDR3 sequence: CASSPLNSGANVLTF. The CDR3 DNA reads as TGTGCCAGCTCACCACTGAACTCTGGGGCCAACGTCCTGACTTTC.

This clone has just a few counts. The DNA for the CDR3 is TGTGCCAGCAGCCCTGGACAGGGGGTAGGAGATACGCAGTATTTT. Amino acids: CASSPGQGVGDTQYF. The chain employs TRBV7-9 and TRBJ2-3, with 10 positions matching TRBD1. After removal of 5 bases from V and 5 bases from J, the junction contained 7 bases not matched to a gene. Per germline, CDR1 SEHNR and CDR2 FQNEAQ (reference sequence). This CDR3 is built from 15 residues.

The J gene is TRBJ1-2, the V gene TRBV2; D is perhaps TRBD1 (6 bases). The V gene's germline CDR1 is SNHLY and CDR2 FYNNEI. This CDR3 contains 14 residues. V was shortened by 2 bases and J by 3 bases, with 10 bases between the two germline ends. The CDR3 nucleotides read TGTGCCAGCAGTGAATATGGACAGCACTATGGCTACACCTTC. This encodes CASSEYGQHYGYTF.

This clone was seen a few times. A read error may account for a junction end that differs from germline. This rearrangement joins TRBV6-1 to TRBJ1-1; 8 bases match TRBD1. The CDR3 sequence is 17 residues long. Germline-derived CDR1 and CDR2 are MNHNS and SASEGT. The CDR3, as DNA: TGTGCCATCAGTGGGAGACAGGGGAGGATGATGAACACTGAAGCTTTCTTT. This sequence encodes CAISGRQGRMMNTEAFF.

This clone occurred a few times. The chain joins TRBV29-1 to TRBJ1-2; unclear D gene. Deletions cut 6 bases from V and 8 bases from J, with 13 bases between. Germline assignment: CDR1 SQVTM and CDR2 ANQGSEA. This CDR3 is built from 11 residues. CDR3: CSVDPERGYTF. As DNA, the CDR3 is TGCAGCGTGGACCCTGAGAGAGGCTACACCTTC. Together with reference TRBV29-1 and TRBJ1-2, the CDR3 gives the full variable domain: SAVISQKPSRDICQRGTSLTIQCQVDSQVTMMFWYRQQPGQSLTLIATANQGSEATYESGFVIDKFPISRPNLTFSTLTVSNMSPEDSSIYLCSVDPERGYTFGSGTRLTVV.

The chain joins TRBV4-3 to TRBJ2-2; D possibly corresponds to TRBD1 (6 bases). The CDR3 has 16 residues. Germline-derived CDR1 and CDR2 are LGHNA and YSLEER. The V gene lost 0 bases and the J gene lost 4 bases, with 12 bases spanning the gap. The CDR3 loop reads CASSQELGGSTGELFF. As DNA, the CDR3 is TGCGCCAGCAGCCAAGAATTAGGGGGTTCCACCGGGGAGCTGTTTTTT.

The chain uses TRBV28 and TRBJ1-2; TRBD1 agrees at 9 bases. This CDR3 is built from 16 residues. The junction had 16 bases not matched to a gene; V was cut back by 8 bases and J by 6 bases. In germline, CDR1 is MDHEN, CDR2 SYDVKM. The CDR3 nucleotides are TGTGCCAGCTTGGGGACAGGGCGCACCTTAATCCATGGCTACACCTTC. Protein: CASLGTGRTLIHGYTF.

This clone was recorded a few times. The CDR3 spells CASSLAMNTEAFF. The CDR3 DNA sequence: TGTGCCAGCAGCTTAGCCATGAACACTGAAGCTTTCTTT. The chain employs TRBV7-6 and TRBJ1-1; D remains ambiguous. V gave up 0 bases and J gave up 0 bases, with 2 bases separating them. Germline CDR1 reads SGHVS; CDR2 reads FNYEAQ. The CDR3 runs to 13 residues. The full variable domain, in which reference TRBV7-6 and TRBJ1-1 provide the parts outside the CDR3, is GAGVSQSPRYKVTKRGQDVALRCDPISGHVSLYWYRQALGQGPEFLTYFNYEAQQDKSGLPNDRFSAERPEGSISTLTIQRTEQRDSAMYRCASSLAMNTEAFFGQGTRLTVV.

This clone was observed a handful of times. The CDR3 DNA reads as TGTGCCAGCAGCAAAACTAGCGGGAGTACTCGCGGGAGGGTACGTGCCCCCTACGAGCAGTACTTC. Protein product: CASSKTSGSTRGRVRAPYEQYF. This chain links TRBV21-1 with TRBJ2-7; TRBD2 was called by the table and not checked on the DNA. TRBV21-1 is classified as a pseudogene. The CDR3 loop spans 22 amino acids.

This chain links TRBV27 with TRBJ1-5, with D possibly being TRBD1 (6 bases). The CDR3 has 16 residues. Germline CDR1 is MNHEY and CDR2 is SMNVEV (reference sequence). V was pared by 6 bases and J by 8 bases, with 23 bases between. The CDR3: CASRTIQGDRREPQHF. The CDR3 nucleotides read TGTGCCAGCAGGACGATACAGGGAGACAGGAGAGAGCCCCAGCATTTT.

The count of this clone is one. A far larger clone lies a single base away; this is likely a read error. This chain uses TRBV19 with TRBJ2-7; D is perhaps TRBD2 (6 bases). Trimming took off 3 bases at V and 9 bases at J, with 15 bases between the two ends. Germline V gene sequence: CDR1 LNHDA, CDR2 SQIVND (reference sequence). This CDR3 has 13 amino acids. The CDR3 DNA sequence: TGTGCCAGTAGTATGACGGGAGTGGGGGGGCAGTACTTC. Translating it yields CASSMTGVGGQYF.